This T cell receptor beta chain was retrieved from a study of T-cell reconstitution after alpha-beta-depleted transplantation in children. This sample's TCRbeta library carried unique molecular identifier barcodes. Using its own MiXCR run on the PCR reads, TCRdb lists one record per CDR3 protein. The sample lists 90,000 to 130,000 distinct CDR3 sequences, around a tenth occurring once. This clonotype was counted ten times or more. This receptor was obtained from a human donor who donated a stem cell graft to a child with acute lymphoblastic leukemia. Sequencing used PBMCs from the stem cell graft donor, obtained from the stem cell graft.

As DNA, the CDR3 is TGCAGTGCTGCTATGGGACAGGGGAAAAACATTCAGTACTTC. This translates into CSAAMGQGKNIQYF. The genes are TRBV20-1 and TRBJ2-4; 10 nucleotides align to TRBD1. In germline, CDR1 is DFQATT, CDR2 SNEGSKA (reference sequence). The CDR3 contains 14 residues. The ends lost 5 bases at V and 4 bases at J; junction bases unmatched: 5.